The 29 T cell receptor beta chains in this list originate from one sample, sequenced in a study of T-cell memory formation after mild COVID-19. From the 5' RACE reads, TCRdb called clonotypes with MiXCR, one entry per CDR3 protein. The repertoire holds 410,000 or so distinct CDR3 sequences, with about 22% as singletons. Specimen: PBMCs or a T cell subset sorted from them (not recorded which). The receptor source for this set is an adult woman who had mild COVID-19 (a few samples of this study predate the infection). Cell type and time point are not known.

This clonotype has only a few counts. This chain uses TRBV7-2 with TRBJ1-1, with a possible D match to TRBD1 (5 bases). The length of the CDR3 is 14 residues. Trimming pared 7 bases from V and 4 bases from J, leaving 16 bases between. Per germline, CDR1 SGHTA and CDR2 FQGNSA. DNA for the CDR3: TGTGCCAGCACCCGCTTTCAGGGAGGCACTGAAGCTTTCTTT. This translates into CASTRFQGGTEAFF.

This clonotype showed up just a few times. The rearrangement uses TRBV7-8 and TRBJ2-1, with 12 bases matching TRBD2. The CDR3 is made up of 17 amino acids. The germline gives CDR1 SGHVS, CDR2 FQNEAQ. The trim removed 2 bases at V and 2 bases at J, leaving 4 bases unmatched. The CDR3: CASSLPRLAGAYNEQFF. The DNA of the CDR3 is TGTGCCAGCAGCTTACCGAGACTAGCGGGAGCCTACAATGAGCAGTTCTTC. Drawing the rest from reference TRBV7-8 and TRBJ2-1, the complete variable domain is GAGVSQSPRYKVAKRGQDVALRCDPISGHVSLFWYQQALGQGPEFLTYFQNEAQLDKSGLPSDRFFAERPEGSVSTLKIQRTQQEDSAVYLCASSLPRLAGAYNEQFFGPGTRLTVL.

This rearrangement joins TRBV2 to TRBJ2-2, with 8 bases that match TRBD2. The CDR3 has 20 amino acids. Trimming removed 0 bases from V and 0 bases from J; junction bases left unmatched: 12. The germline V gene encodes CDR1 SNHLY and CDR2 FYNNEI. The CDR3 loop reads CASSEASFRAGGTNTGELFF. CDR3 sequence (DNA): TGTGCCAGCAGTGAAGCCAGTTTCCGGGCGGGGGGTACGAACACCGGGGAGCTGTTTTTT.

J is TRBJ2-2 and V is TRBV4-2; the D is unclear. The CDR3 has 12 amino acids. The V end was cut by 4 bases, the J end by 7 bases, with 7 bases between. Germline V gene data show CDR1 as LGHNA and CDR2 as YNFKEQ. The CDR3 loop reads CASSLHDGELFF. Here the CDR3 DNA reads TGTGCCAGCAGCCTACACGACGGGGAGCTGTTTTTT.

This clonotype appeared once. CDR3 protein: CASPIGLGWETQYF. The DNA of the CDR3 is TGTGCCAGCCCGATTGGGCTAGGATGGGAGACCCAGTACTTC. This chain joins TRBV2 and TRBJ2-5, with unresolved D. Per germline, CDR1 SNHLY and CDR2 FYNNEI. Trimming removed 8 bases at V and 5 bases at J, with 18 bases between. The CDR3 totals 14 residues.

This clonotype came up a few times. The chain has TRBV15 and TRBJ1-1; D uncertain. Germline V gene sequence: CDR1 LNHNV, CDR2 YYDKDF (reference sequence). The length of the CDR3 is 15 residues. The V and J ends lost 1 base and 0 bases respectively, with 9 bases between them. The CDR3 nucleotides read TGTGCCACCAGCAGAGCGGCAGTTTTGAACACTGAAGCTTTCTTT. Amino acid sequence: CATSRAAVLNTEAFF.

This clonotype was detected ten times or more. This sequence joins TRBV27 and TRBJ1-4; no firm D call. V gave up 6 bases and J gave up 10 bases, with 18 bases separating them. Germline V CDR1 and CDR2: MNHEY, SMNVEV (reference sequence). There are 14 residues in the CDR3. CDR3 bases: TGTGCCAGCAGACCGACCGGGGATATGGGAAAACTGTTTTTT. It is translated as CASRPTGDMGKLFF.

Points on this clonotype: Germline and junction disagree at one end, which may indicate a read error. The chain has TRBV7-7 and TRBJ2-5; the match to TRBD2 covers 16 bases. Germline loops: CDR1 SSHAT, CDR2 FNYEAQ (reference sequence). The CDR3 consists of 16 residues. The CDR3 loop reads CASSKGLAGGQETQYF. The CDR3 nucleotides read TGTGCTAGCAGCAAGGGACTAGCGGGAGGGCAGGAGACCCAGTACTTC.

In DNA form, the CDR3 reads TGTGCCAGCAGCCGCACAGGGGGACTTGGAGAGACCCAGTACTTC. This translates into CASSRTGGLGETQYF. The V and J genes are TRBV7-6 and TRBJ2-5, with TRBD1 matching 8 bases. There are 15 residues in the CDR3. V was clipped by 5 bases and J by 4 bases; unmatched bases: 9. The germline CDR1 and CDR2 sequences are SGHVS and FNYEAQ.

This clonotype has more than one count but fewer than ten. The chain joins TRBV5-5 to TRBJ2-7, with 10 bases aligning to TRBD2. This CDR3 has 18 amino acids. V lost 0 bases, J lost 2 bases, and 11 bases stayed unmatched. Germline assignment: CDR1 SGHKS and CDR2 YYEKEE (reference sequence). CDR3 amino acids: CASSLELAGGIRAYEQYF. In DNA form, the CDR3 reads TGTGCCAGCAGCTTGGAGTTAGCGGGAGGTATTCGGGCCTACGAGCAGTACTTC.

This chain joins TRBV6-4 and TRBJ2-1; 10 bases match TRBD2. CDR1 and CDR2 from the germline V gene are MRHNA and SNTAGT. Trimming cost V 9 bases and J 5 bases; bases outside gene matches: 10. This CDR3 is 15 amino acids long. CDR3 sequence (DNA): TGTGCCAGGCCGGATCTAGCGGGGGTAGACAATGAGCAGTTCTTC. Protein: CARPDLAGVDNEQFF.

This clonotype was counted once. The limits of the CDR3 on the DNA are not certain, so only TCRdb's listed CDR3 is given. The chain has TRBV11-1 and TRBJ1-1; the D segment call TRBD1 is taken from the table without a DNA check. From germline, CDR1 is SGHAT and CDR2 FQDESV (reference sequence). Termini included, the CDR3 measures 16 amino acids. Here the CDR3 reads CASSFRGRLKGAEAFF.

J is TRBJ2-3 and V is TRBV4-2; no firm D call. Germline-derived CDR1 and CDR2 are LGHNA and YNFKEQ. V was shortened by 4 bases and J by 2 bases, with 16 bases between the two germline ends. This CDR3 has 16 residues. DNA for the CDR3: TGTGCCAGCAGCCCCCTTCGGGTTACGGACACAGATACGCAGTATTTT. Translated, it gives CASSPLRVTDTDTQYF.

CDR3 in DNA: TGTGCCAGCAGAAGAGGGGTGGTCGAGCCCCAGCATTTT. Its protein product is CASRRGVVEPQHF. The chain joins TRBV7-2 to TRBJ1-5, with D maybe TRBD1 (5 bases). This CDR3 has 13 residues. V was trimmed by 6 bases and J by 8 bases, leaving 14 bases between them. From germline, CDR1 is SGHTA and CDR2 FQGNSA.

V is TRBV20-1 and J is TRBJ2-5; TRBD2 might be the D (5 bases). The CDR3 has 16 amino acids. The germline CDR1 and CDR2 sequences are DFQATT and SNEGSKA (reference sequence). The V end lost 3 bases, the J end lost 1 base, and 18 bases lay between the germline ends. The CDR3 coding sequence is TGCAGTGCTAGGTCCCCGGGAAGGACGACCCAAGAGACCCAGTACTTC. The encoded protein is CSARSPGRTTQETQYF.

Concerning this clonotype: A much larger clonotype is one base distant, so this may be a read error. The chain couples TRBV7-3 to TRBJ1-2; no clear D gene. Germline-derived CDR1 and CDR2 are SGHTA and FQGTGA. Deletions cut 2 bases from V and 2 bases from J, with 9 bases between. The CDR3 is made up of 14 amino acids. The CDR3 reads CASSLGIGNYGYTF. The CDR3 nucleotides read TGTGCCAGCAGCTTAGGGATCGGAAACTATGGCTACACCTTC.

This clonotype showed up just a few times. CDR3 region: CASDYYNEQFF. In nucleotides, the CDR3 is TGTGCCTCGGACTACTACAATGAGCAGTTCTTC. J is TRBJ2-1 and V is TRBV30; D possibly corresponds to TRBD2 (6 bases). CDR1 is GTSNPN and CDR2 is SVGIG in the germline V gene (reference sequence). V lost 7 bases and J 3 bases, leaving 7 bases between the germline ends. This CDR3 region has 11 residues.

V and J are TRBV5-4 and TRBJ2-1; 7 nucleotides align to TRBD2. The V gene's germline CDR1 is SGHNT and CDR2 YYREEE (reference sequence). V lost 4 bases, J lost 1 base, and 5 bases stayed unmatched. This CDR3 region has 15 residues. Here the CDR3 reads CASSGLSGSYNEQFF. The CDR3 DNA follows: TGTGCCAGCAGCGGACTTAGCGGGTCCTACAATGAGCAGTTCTTC. The full variable domain, completed using reference TRBV5-4 and TRBJ2-1, is ETGVTQSPTHLIKTRGQQVTLRCSSQSGHNTVSWYQQALGQGPQFIFQYYREEENGRGNFPPRFSGLQFPNYSSELNVNALELDDSALYLCASSGLSGSYNEQFFGPGTRLTVL.

This clonotype was detected once. The rearrangement links TRBV4-1 to TRBJ2-3, with 13 bases identical to TRBD2. Looked up from germline, CDR1 is MGHRA and CDR2 is YSYEKL. V lost 0 bases to trimming and J lost 5 bases; unmatched junction nucleotides: 5. The CDR3 covers 17 residues. CDR3 sequence (DNA): TGCGCCAGCAGCCAAGAACTAGCGGGGGGGCCGGGAGATACGCAGTATTTT. Translating gives CASSQELAGGPGDTQYF.

This clonotype was observed a few times. V is TRBV20-1 and J is TRBJ2-3, with D maybe TRBD2 (6 bases). Looked up from germline, CDR1 is DFQATT and CDR2 is SNEGSKA (reference sequence). Trimming stripped 5 bases from V and 0 bases from J, with 15 bases between. The CDR3 totals 15 residues. DNA of the CDR3: TGCAGTGCTGCGAATTGGCGGGATAGCACAGATACGCAGTATTTT. Encoded protein: CSAANWRDSTDTQYF.

This clonotype showed up many times. The rearrangement links TRBV9 to TRBJ2-7; no firm D call. Germline V lookup: CDR1 SGDLS, CDR2 YYNGEE. CDR3 length equals 13 residues. Trimming pared 4 bases from V and 0 bases from J, leaving 8 bases between. CDR3 DNA sequence: TGTGCCAGCAGCCCGCAGGTCTCCTACGAGCAGTACTTC. Translated: CASSPQVSYEQYF.

This chain joins TRBV7-2 and TRBJ1-5, with a weak D call TRBD1 (6 bases). Trimming cost V 5 bases and J 6 bases, with 14 bases left between them. Germline CDR1 SGHTA, CDR2 FQGNSA. The CDR3 sequence is 14 residues long. The CDR3 coding sequence is TGTGCCAGCAGCGAAGACAGGTCCACTCAGCCCCAGCATTTT. Encoded protein: CASSEDRSTQPQHF.

This clonotype was seen more than once but under ten times. The chain links TRBV20-1 to TRBJ2-3; 8 nucleotides agree with TRBD2. Germline assignment: CDR1 DFQATT and CDR2 SNEGSKA (reference sequence). The CDR3 consists of 15 residues. Unmatched junction bases numbered 8, after V lost 4 bases and J lost 2 bases. For the CDR3, the DNA is TGCAGTGCTAATGATATAGCGGGACTCACAGATACGCAGTATTTT. It is translated as CSANDIAGLTDTQYF.

The rearrangement uses TRBV27 and TRBJ2-7, with 10 bases lining up with TRBD1. V dropped 6 bases and J dropped 5; count of bases not matched to a gene: 7. The CDR3 is made up of 14 amino acids. The V gene's germline CDR1 is MNHEY and CDR2 SMNVEV (reference sequence). The CDR3 here is CASSPGQGLDEQYF. CDR3 DNA: TGTGCCAGCAGCCCGGGACAGGGGTTGGACGAGCAGTACTTC.

The chain couples TRBV6-6 to TRBJ1-2; 8 bases match TRBD1. CDR1 is MNHNY and CDR2 is SVGAGI in the germline V gene (reference sequence). V trimming: 2 bases; J trimming: 4 bases; junction bases outside the gene matches: 6. The CDR3 runs 15 residues. The CDR3 coding sequence is TGTGCCAGCAGTTACCGCAGGGGGCTGCCCTATGGCTACACCTTC. It encodes CASSYRRGLPYGYTF.

This clonotype was seen only once. This chain joins TRBV5-1 and TRBJ2-2; D may be TRBD1 (6 bases). There are 14 residues in the CDR3. V lost 4 bases, J lost 1 base, and 8 bases lay in between. The V gene's germline CDR1 is SGHRS and CDR2 YFSETQ. This CDR3 reads CASSKGQNTGELFF. CDR3 coding DNA: TGCGCCAGCAGCAAGGGACAGAACACCGGGGAGCTGTTTTTT.

In this sample, this clonotype turned up a few times. The chain couples TRBV7-9 to TRBJ1-6, with D unresolved. The CDR3 loop spans 15 amino acids. In germline, CDR1 is SEHNR, CDR2 FQNEAQ (reference sequence). The V end was cut by 3 bases, the J end by 8 bases, with 14 bases between. CDR3 in amino acids: CASSFTPPGDSPLHF. CDR3 in DNA: TGTGCCAGCAGCTTCACGCCACCTGGAGATTCACCCCTCCACTTT.

This chain links TRBV21-1 with TRBJ2-5. TRBV21-1 is designated a pseudogene. The CDR3 is 14 residues long. DNA for the CDR3: TGTGCCAGCAGCAACCAGAGGTTCGGGGAGACCCAGTACTTC. It yields the protein CASSNQRFGETQYF.

This clonotype was counted between two and nine times. V usage is TRBV4-3 and J usage is TRBJ2-3; D uncertain. The germline gives CDR1 LGHNA, CDR2 YSLEER. CDR3 length: 13 amino acids. V was shortened by 2 bases and J by 1 base, with 4 bases between the two germline ends. CDR3 nucleotide sequence: TGCGCCAGCAGCCAATCTGGCACAGATACGCAGTATTTT. Translation: CASSQSGTDTQYF.